These 13 T cell receptor beta chains were all obtained from the same sample, sequenced in a study of response to subunit inactivated influenza vaccine. TCRdb ran MiXCR on the RT-PCR reads and lists one entry per CDR3 protein. The sample includes roughly 500,000 distinct CDR3 sequences, approximately 16% seen only once; the top ten take 2.5% to 3.5%. The sequencing here drew on CD4+ T cells sorted from PBMCs, taken about 24 months after vaccination. The origin of the receptors is a man in his fifties or sixties who received an inactivated influenza vaccine.

V and J are TRBV15 and TRBJ2-7; D remains unclear. The V and J ends lost 3 bases and 4 bases respectively, with 7 bases between them. Germline values: CDR1 LNHNV, CDR2 YYDKDF (reference sequence). This CDR3 has 12 amino acids. CDR3 DNA sequence: TGTGCCACCAGCAGGGAACGTTACGAGCAGTACTTC. This codes for CATSRERYEQYF.

The chain combines TRBV19 with TRBJ2-4; D is possibly TRBD1 (6 bases). This CDR3 is built from 14 residues. V gave up 3 bases and J gave up 7 bases, with 13 bases separating them. Germline V gene sequence: CDR1 LNHDA, CDR2 SQIVND (reference sequence). The CDR3 bases are TGTGCCAGTAGTATGGGGGCCGGTCCTAACATTCAGTACTTC. This sequence encodes CASSMGAGPNIQYF.

The V and J genes are TRBV20-1 and TRBJ2-1; no clear D gene. There are 16 residues in the CDR3. Trimming took 0 bases from V and 8 from J, leaving 20 bases between them. The germline V gene encodes CDR1 DFQATT and CDR2 SNEGSKA (reference sequence). The CDR3 sequence: CSARDPRASNWDEQFF. In nucleotides, the CDR3 is TGCAGTGCTAGAGACCCCCGAGCCTCTAACTGGGATGAGCAGTTCTTC.

Ten or more counts support this clonotype. The chain joins TRBV20-1 to TRBJ2-5, with D tentatively TRBD1 (6 bases). The CDR3 runs to 15 residues. Germline V gene sequence: CDR1 DFQATT, CDR2 SNEGSKA (reference sequence). V gave up 0 bases and J gave up 1 base, with 12 bases separating them. Here the CDR3 DNA reads TGCAGTGCTAGAGATTACGGCAGGGGCCAAGAGACCCAGTACTTC. It translates to CSARDYGRGQETQYF.

The chain joins TRBV4-1 to TRBJ2-7; D gene unclear. Trimming removed 0 bases at V and 6 bases at J, with 12 bases between. The CDR3 is made up of 14 amino acids. The germline CDR1 and CDR2 sequences are MGHRA and YSYEKL. CDR3 DNA sequence: TGCGCCAGCAGCCAAGAGCTGATTGGTCTCGAGCAGTACTTC. Residues: CASSQELIGLEQYF.

The chain couples TRBV10-3 to TRBJ2-1; D not certain. CDR3 length: 11 amino acids. Germline V lookup: CDR1 ENHRY, CDR2 SYGVKD. Trimming stripped 4 bases from V and 8 bases from J, with 6 bases between. The DNA for the CDR3 is TGTGCCATCAGTGCCCTCGATGAGCAGTTCTTC. This codes for CAISALDEQFF.

This clonotype appeared a few times. CDR3 region: CASSSTRDLTYEQYF. CDR3 in DNA: TGTGCCAGCAGTTCCACCCGGGACCTCACCTACGAGCAGTACTTC. The rearrangement joins TRBV6-5 to TRBJ2-7, with D perhaps TRBD1 or TRBD2 (5 bases each). V was pared by 4 bases and J by 2 bases, with 15 bases between. CDR3 length: 15 residues. The V gene's germline CDR1 is MNHEY and CDR2 SVGAGI.

The chain joins TRBV5-5 to TRBJ2-3; 9 nucleotides align to TRBD2. This CDR3 is 16 amino acids long. V was clipped by 0 bases and J by 4 bases; unmatched bases: 6. The germline V gene encodes CDR1 SGHKS and CDR2 YYEKEE (reference sequence). The CDR3: CASSLGAGGRADTQYF. In DNA, the CDR3 is TGTGCCAGCAGCTTGGGAGCGGGGGGACGGGCAGATACGCAGTATTTT.

The J gene is TRBJ2-5, the V gene TRBV20-1; D gene unclear. This CDR3 comprises 14 residues. The V end lost 3 bases, the J end lost 5 bases, and 16 bases lay between the germline ends. The germline V gene has CDR1 DFQATT and CDR2 SNEGSKA (reference sequence). The CDR3 DNA is TGCAGTGCTAGGGAAAGTCGGAAAACGGAGACCCAGTACTTC. Translation: CSARESRKTETQYF.

The chain carries TRBV10-3 and TRBJ1-2; D is unresolved. The germline V gene has CDR1 ENHRY and CDR2 SYGVKD. CDR3 size: 12 residues. With 10 bases removed from V and 5 bases from J, the gap between germline ends came to 14 bases. CDR3 amino acids: CATSTQRYGYTF. As DNA, the CDR3 is TGTGCCACCTCAACACAGAGATATGGCTACACCTTC.

This clonotype turned up a few times. Given a much more abundant clone one base away, this may be a read error. The chain joins TRBV7-2 to TRBJ2-6; D is possibly TRBD1 (5 bases). Trimming removed 5 bases at V and 2 bases at J, with 7 bases between. CDR3 length: 14 amino acids. CDR1 SGHTA and CDR2 FQGNSA come from the germline V gene. CDR3 bases: TGTGCCAGCAGCAGGGGCGCTGGGGCCAACGTCCTGACTTTC. Translated, it gives CASSRGAGANVLTF.

J is TRBJ1-3 and V is TRBV15; D gene unclear. CDR1 is LNHNV and CDR2 is YYDKDF in the germline V gene (reference sequence). V lost 0 bases, J lost 0 bases, and 6 bases lay in between. The CDR3 is 15 amino acids. The CDR3 sequence is CATSRDMVSGNTIYF. For the CDR3, the DNA is TGTGCCACCAGCAGAGATATGGTCTCTGGAAACACCATATATTTT.

This chain uses TRBV7-8 with TRBJ2-1; 7 bases match TRBD1. Germline assignment: CDR1 SGHVS and CDR2 FQNEAQ. The CDR3 loop spans 13 amino acids. V shed 2 bases, J shed 10 bases, and the junction held 5 bases outside the gene matches. The CDR3, as DNA: TGTGCCAGCAGCTTAACGGCCAGGGGGGAGCAGTTCTTC. Protein product: CASSLTARGEQFF.